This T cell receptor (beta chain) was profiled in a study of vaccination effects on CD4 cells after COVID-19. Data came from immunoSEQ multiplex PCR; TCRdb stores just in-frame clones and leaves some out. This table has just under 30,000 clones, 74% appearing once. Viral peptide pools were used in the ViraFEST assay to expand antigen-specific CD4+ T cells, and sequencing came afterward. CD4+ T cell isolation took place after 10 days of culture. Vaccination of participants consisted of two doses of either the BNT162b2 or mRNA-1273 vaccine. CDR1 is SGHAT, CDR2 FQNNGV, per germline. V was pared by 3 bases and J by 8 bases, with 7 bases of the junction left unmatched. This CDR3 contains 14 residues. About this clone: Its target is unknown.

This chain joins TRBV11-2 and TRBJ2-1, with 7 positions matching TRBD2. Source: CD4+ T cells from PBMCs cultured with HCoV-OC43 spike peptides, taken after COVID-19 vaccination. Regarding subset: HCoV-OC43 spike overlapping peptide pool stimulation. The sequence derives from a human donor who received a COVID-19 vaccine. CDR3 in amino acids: CASSFGGEGHEQFF. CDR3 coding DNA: TGTGCCAGCAGCTTTGGTGGGGAGGGTCATGAGCAGTTCTTC.